This T cell receptor beta chain was recorded in a study of cytomegalovirus exposure and HLA in healthy donors. Deletions cut 7 bases from V and 2 bases from J, with 12 bases between. The CDR3 totals 13 residues. The germline V gene encodes CDR1 LGHNT and CDR2 FRNRAP. Concerning this clone: The antigen is undetermined.

Study results and limitations: The authors confirmed in vitro that three CMV-associated chains were specific for CMV antigens. Researchers catalogued over 150 TCR beta chains as cytomegalovirus-associated. The Asian-associated ancestry cluster reportedly had fewer N-insertions than the approximately 690-donor mean in a later analysis.

The primer mix had 60 Vbeta and 13 Jbeta primers. Generated by immunoSEQ multiplex PCR, the TCRdb table keeps only in-frame clones and is missing some. The data show under 150,000 clones, with roughly 84% seen just once and 1.5% to 2% held by the top ten. Sequenced: PBMCs. The chain joins TRBV12-5 to TRBJ2-7; weak D call: TRBD1 (6 bases). This clonotype was obtained from a boy aged 5-17 years in good health and CMV-seronegative. The CDR3 coding sequence is TGTGCTAGTGTCCTGGACAGAACCTACGAGCAGTACTTC. Amino acids: CASVLDRTYEQYF.